This T cell receptor (beta chain) stems from a study of T cells in Graves' hyperthyroidism and ophthalmopathy. RNA transcripts provided the source from which TCR beta CDR3 regions were amplified. TCR CDR3 regions were first amplified by RT-PCR with HTBI primers. TCRdb re-analysed the multiplex PCR reads in MiXCR, keeping a single row per CDR3 protein. The profile shows approximately 380,000 distinct CDR3 sequences, less than 20% of them singletons. The CDR3 contains 15 residues. The germline V gene encodes CDR1 SGHTA and CDR2 FQGNSA. The trim removed 5 bases at V and 2 bases at J, leaving 7 bases unmatched.

V and J are TRBV7-2 and TRBJ2-5; 8 nucleotides line up with TRBD1. The TCR comes from a man between 18 and 29 years old with Graves' ophthalmopathy. Source material: blood. This CDR3 is CASSARGLSQETQYF. The DNA for the CDR3 is TGTGCCAGCAGCGCCAGGGGGCTCTCGCAAGAGACCCAGTACTTC.